This T cell receptor (beta chain) stems from a study of blood T cell dynamics during melanoma immunotherapy. Study-wide results and limits: It remained unknown if the driving T cell clones were melanoma-specific. At W3, later disease-control patients showed bifurcated PBMC repertoire changes, unlike progressors.

TCRdb keeps only in-frame clones here, not all; method: immunoSEQ multiplex PCR. The sample has fewer than 25,000 clones, under 90% seen once; the top ten hold approximately 1.1%. Details on this clone: Its antigen is unidentified.

Time point of the sample: pre-treatment baseline. CDR1 and CDR2 from the germline V gene are KGHSH and LQKENI. V was clipped by 5 bases and J by 2 bases, with 7 bases between them. This CDR3 comprises 12 residues. Sequenced material: blood, taken from a patient treated with checkpoint blockade. The V call is TRBV18, the J call TRBJ2-7, with no clear D. The receptor was derived from a human donor with melanoma. The CDR3 loop is CASSANPYEQYF. In DNA form, the CDR3 reads TGTGCCAGCTCAGCAAACCCCTACGAGCAGTACTTC.